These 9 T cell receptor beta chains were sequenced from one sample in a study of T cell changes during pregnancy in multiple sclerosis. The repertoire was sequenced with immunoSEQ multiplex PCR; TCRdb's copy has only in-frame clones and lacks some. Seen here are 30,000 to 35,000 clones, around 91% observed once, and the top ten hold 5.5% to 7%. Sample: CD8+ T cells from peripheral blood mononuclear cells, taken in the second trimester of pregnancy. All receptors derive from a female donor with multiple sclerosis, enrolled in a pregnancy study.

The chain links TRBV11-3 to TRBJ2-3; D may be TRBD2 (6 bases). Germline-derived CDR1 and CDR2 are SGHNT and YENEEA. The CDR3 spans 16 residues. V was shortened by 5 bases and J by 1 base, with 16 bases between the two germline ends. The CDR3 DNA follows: TGTGCCAGCAGCCCCCCGATCAGCGGGTGCACAGATACGCAGTATTTT. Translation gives CASSPPISGCTDTQYF. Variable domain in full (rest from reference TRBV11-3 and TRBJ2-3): EAGVVQSPRYKIIEKKQPVAFWCNPISGHNTLYWYLQNLGQGPELLIRYENEEAVDDSQLPKDRFSAERLKGVDSTLKIQPAELGDSAVYLCASSPPISGCTDTQYFGPGTRLTVL.

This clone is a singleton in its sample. The CDR3 DNA reads TGTGCCAGCAGCCGCGAGGGAGCGAACACCGGGGAGCTGTTTTTT. It is translated as CASSREGANTGELFF. This chain uses TRBV7-9 with TRBJ2-2; TRBD2 is a possible D gene (5 bases). The germline V gene has CDR1 SEHNR and CDR2 FQNEAQ (reference sequence). This CDR3 is built from 15 residues. The V gene lost 5 bases and the J gene lost 0 bases, with 10 bases spanning the gap. Filled out from reference TRBV7-9 and TRBJ2-2, the complete variable domain reads DTGVSQNPRHKITKRGQNVTFRCDPISEHNRLYWYRQTLGQGPEFLTYFQNEAQLEKSRLLSDRFSAERPKGSFSTLEIQRTEQGDSAMYLCASSREGANTGELFFGEGSRLTVL.

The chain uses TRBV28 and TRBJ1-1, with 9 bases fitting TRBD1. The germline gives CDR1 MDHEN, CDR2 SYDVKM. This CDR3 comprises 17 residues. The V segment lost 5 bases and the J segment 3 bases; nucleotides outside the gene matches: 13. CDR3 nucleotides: TGTGCCAGCAGTCCCCTGACAGGGGGAGGAGAGGACACTGAAGCTTTCTTT. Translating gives CASSPLTGGGEDTEAFF.

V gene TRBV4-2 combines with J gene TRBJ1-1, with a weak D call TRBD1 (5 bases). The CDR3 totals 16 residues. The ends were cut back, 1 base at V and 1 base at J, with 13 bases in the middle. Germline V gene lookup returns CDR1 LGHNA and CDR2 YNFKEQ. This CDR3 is CASSQAEGGGNTEAFF. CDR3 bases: TGTGCCAGCAGCCAAGCGGAAGGCGGGGGGAACACTGAAGCTTTCTTT.

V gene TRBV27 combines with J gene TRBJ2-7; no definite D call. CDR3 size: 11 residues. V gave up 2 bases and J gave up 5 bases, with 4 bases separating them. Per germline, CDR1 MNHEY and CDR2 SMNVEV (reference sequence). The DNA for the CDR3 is TGTGCCAGCAGTTTAACAAACGAGCAGTACTTC. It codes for CASSLTNEQYF.

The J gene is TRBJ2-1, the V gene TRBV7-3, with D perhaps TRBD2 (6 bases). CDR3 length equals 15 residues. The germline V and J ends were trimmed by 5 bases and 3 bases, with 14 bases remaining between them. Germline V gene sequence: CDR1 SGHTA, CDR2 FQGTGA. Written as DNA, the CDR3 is TGTGCCAGCAGCCAAGAAACAGCGGGCTACAATGAGCAGTTCTTC. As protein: CASSQETAGYNEQFF.

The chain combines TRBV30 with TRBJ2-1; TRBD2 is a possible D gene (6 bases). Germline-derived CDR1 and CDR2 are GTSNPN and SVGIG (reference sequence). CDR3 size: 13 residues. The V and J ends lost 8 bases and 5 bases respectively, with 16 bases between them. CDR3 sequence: CAGAWGEDNEQFF. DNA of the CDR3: TGTGCCGGGGCTTGGGGGGAGGACAATGAGCAGTTCTTC.

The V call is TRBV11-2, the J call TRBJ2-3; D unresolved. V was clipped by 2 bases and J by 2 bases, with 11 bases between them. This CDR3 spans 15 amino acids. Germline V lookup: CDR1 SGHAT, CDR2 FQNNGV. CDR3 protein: CASSLRPFYTDTQYF. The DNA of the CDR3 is TGTGCCAGCAGCTTACGTCCCTTTTACACAGATACGCAGTATTTT.

The chain's CDR3 is CASSFGQSSYNEQFF. CDR3 bases: TGTGCCAGCAGCTTTGGGCAAAGCTCCTACAATGAGCAGTTCTTC. The rearrangement joins TRBV7-2 to TRBJ2-1, with D hard to call. Germline lookup yields CDR1 SGHTA and CDR2 FQGNSA. The CDR3 is made up of 15 amino acids. V was trimmed by 3 bases and J by 0 bases, leaving 9 bases between them. Supplemented by reference TRBV7-2 and TRBJ2-1, the full variable domain reads GAGVSQSPSNKVTEKGKDVELRCDPISGHTALYWYRQSLGQGLEFLIYFQGNSAPDKSGLPSDRFSAERTGGSVSTLTIQRTQQEDSAVYLCASSFGQSSYNEQFFGPGTRLTVL.